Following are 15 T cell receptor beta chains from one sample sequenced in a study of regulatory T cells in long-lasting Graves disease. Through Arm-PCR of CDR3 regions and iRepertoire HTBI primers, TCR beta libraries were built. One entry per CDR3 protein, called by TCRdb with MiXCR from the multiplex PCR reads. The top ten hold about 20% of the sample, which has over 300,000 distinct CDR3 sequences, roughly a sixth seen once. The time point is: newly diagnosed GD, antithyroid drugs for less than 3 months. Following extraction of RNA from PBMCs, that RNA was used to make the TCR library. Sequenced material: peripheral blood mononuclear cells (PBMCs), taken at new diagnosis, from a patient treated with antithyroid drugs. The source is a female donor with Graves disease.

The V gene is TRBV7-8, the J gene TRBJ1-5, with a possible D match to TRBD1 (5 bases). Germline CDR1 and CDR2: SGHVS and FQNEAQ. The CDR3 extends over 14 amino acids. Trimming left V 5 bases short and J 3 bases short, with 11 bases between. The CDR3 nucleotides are TGTGCCAGCAGCCCGACGGGGCACAATCAGCCCCAGCATTTT. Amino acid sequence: CASSPTGHNQPQHF.

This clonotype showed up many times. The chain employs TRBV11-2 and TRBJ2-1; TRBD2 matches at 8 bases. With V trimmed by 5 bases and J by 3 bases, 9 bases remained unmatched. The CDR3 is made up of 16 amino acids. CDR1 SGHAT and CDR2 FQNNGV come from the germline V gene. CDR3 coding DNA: TGTGCCAGCAGCCAAACAAGCGGGGGTTTCTACAATGAGCAGTTCTTC. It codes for CASSQTSGGFYNEQFF. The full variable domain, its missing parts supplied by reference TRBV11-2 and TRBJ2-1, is EAGVAQSPRYKIIEKRQSVAFWCNPISGHATLYWYQQILGQGPKLLIQFQNNGVVDDSQLPKDRFSAERLKGVDSTLKIQPAKLEDSAVYLCASSQTSGGFYNEQFFGPGTRLTVL.

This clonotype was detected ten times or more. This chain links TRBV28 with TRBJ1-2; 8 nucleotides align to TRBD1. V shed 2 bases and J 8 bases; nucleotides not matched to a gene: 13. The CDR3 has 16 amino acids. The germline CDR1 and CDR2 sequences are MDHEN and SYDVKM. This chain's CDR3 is CASSLTAGTGLAGYTF. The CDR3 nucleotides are TGTGCCAGCAGTTTAACAGCCGGGACAGGATTAGCCGGCTACACCTTC.

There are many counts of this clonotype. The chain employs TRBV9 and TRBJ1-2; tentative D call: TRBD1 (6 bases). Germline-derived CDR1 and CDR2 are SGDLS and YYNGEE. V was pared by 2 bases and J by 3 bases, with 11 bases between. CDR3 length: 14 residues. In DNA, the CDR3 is TGTGCCAGCAGCGTGGGAGGGGGAGACTATGGCTACACCTTC. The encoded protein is CASSVGGGDYGYTF.

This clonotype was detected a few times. CDR3 region: CASSPRRGQGQNEQFF. In nucleotides, the CDR3 is TGCGCCAGCAGCCCCCGGAGGGGACAAGGTCAAAATGAGCAGTTCTTC. The V gene is TRBV4-1, the J gene TRBJ2-1, with D possibly called TRBD1 or TRBD2 (6 bases each). Germline CDR1 and CDR2: MGHRA and YSYEKL. The CDR3 totals 16 residues. The ends were cut back, 4 bases at V and 7 bases at J, with 20 bases in the middle.

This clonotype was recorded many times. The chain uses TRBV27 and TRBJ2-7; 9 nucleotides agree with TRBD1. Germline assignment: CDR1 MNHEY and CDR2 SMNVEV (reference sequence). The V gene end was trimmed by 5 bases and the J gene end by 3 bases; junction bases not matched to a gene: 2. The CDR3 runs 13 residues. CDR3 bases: TGTGCCAGCAGTCTGACAGGGGGCTACGAGCAGTACTTC. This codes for CASSLTGGYEQYF.

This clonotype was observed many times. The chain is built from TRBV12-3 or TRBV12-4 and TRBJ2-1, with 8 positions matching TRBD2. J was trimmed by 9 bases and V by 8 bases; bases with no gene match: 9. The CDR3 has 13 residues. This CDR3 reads CASFSGALGEQFF. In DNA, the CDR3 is TGTGCCAGCTTTAGCGGGGCTCTCGGTGAGCAGTTCTTC.

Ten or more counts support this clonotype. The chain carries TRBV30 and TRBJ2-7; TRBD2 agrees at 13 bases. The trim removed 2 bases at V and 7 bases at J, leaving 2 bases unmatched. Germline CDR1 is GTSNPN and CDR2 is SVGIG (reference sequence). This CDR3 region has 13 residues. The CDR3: CAWSPGLAGEQYF. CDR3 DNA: TGTGCCTGGAGTCCGGGACTAGCGGGAGAGCAGTACTTC.

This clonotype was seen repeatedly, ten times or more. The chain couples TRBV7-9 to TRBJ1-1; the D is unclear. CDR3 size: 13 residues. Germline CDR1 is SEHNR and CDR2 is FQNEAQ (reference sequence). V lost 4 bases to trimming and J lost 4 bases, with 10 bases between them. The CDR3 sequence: CASSYEDGTEAFF. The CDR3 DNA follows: TGTGCCAGCAGCTACGAGGACGGCACTGAAGCTTTCTTT. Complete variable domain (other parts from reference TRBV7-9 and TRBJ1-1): DTGVSQNPRHKITKRGQNVTFRCDPISEHNRLYWYRQTLGQGPEFLTYFQNEAQLEKSRLLSDRFSAERPKGSFSTLEIQRTEQGDSAMYLCASSYEDGTEAFFGQGTRLTVV.

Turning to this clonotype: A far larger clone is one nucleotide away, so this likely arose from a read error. DNA for the CDR3: TGTGCCAGCAGCACGCAGACTAGCGGCCACATTGAGCAGTTCTTC. Translation gives CASSTQTSGHIEQFF. V usage is TRBV7-9 and J usage is TRBJ2-3; 9 nucleotides align to TRBD2. The DNA end is more similar to TRBJ2-1, so the J call may be wrong. Germline CDR1 and CDR2: SEHNR and FQNEAQ (reference sequence). The CDR3 sequence is 15 residues long.

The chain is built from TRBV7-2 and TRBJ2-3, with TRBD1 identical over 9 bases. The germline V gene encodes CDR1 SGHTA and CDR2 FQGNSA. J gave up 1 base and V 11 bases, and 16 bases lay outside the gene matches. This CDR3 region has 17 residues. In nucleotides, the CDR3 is TGTGCCTGCTCTGGGGACGGGACAGGGACCGGCACAGATACGCAGTATTTT. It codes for CACSGDGTGTGTDTQYF.

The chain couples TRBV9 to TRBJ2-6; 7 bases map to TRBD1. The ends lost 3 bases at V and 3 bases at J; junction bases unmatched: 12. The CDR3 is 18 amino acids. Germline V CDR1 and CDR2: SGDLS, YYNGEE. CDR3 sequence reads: CASSDPGTEDYGANVLTF. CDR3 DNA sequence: TGTGCCAGCAGCGATCCCGGGACAGAAGATTATGGGGCCAACGTCCTGACTTTC.

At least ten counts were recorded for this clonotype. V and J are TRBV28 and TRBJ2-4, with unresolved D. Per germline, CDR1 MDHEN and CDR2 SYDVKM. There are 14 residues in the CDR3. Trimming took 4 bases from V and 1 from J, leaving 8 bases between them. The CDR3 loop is CASSSPKAKNIQYF. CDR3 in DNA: TGTGCCAGCAGTTCCCCGAAGGCCAAAAACATTCAGTACTTC.

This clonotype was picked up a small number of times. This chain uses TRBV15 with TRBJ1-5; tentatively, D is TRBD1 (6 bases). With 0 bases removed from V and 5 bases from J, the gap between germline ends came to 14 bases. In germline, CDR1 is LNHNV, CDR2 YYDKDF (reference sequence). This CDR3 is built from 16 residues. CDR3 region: CATSRDGGANHQPQHF. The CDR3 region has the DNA TGTGCCACCAGCAGAGATGGGGGGGCCAATCATCAGCCCCAGCATTTT.

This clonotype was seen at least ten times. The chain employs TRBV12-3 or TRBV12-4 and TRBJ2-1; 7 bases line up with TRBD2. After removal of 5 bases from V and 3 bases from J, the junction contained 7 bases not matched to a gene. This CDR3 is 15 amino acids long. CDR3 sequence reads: CASSPMGGGYNEQFF. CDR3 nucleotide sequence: TGTGCCAGCAGTCCTATGGGGGGGGGCTACAATGAGCAGTTCTTC.